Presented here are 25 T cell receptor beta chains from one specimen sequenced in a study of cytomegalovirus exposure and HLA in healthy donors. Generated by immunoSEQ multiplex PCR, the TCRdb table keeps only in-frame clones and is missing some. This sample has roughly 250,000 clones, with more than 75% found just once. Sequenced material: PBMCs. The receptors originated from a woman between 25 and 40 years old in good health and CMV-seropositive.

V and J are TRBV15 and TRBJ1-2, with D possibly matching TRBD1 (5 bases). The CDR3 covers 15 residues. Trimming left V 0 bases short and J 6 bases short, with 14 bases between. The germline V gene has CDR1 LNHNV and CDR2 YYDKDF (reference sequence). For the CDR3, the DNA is TGTGCCACCAGCAGAGATTGGGGCAGTGGGAATGGCTACACCTTC. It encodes CATSRDWGSGNGYTF.

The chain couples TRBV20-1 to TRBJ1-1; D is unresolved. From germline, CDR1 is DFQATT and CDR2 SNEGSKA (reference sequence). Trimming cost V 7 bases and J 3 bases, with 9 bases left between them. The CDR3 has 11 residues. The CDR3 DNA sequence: TGCAGTGTCCCTTCGGACACTGAAGCTTTCTTT. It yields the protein CSVPSDTEAFF.

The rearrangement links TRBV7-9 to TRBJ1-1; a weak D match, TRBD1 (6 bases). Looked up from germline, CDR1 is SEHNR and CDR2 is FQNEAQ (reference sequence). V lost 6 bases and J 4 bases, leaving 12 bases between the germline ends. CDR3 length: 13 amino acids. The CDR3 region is CASRDQGSTEAFF. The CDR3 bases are TGTGCCAGCAGGGACCAGGGGAGCACTGAAGCTTTCTTT.

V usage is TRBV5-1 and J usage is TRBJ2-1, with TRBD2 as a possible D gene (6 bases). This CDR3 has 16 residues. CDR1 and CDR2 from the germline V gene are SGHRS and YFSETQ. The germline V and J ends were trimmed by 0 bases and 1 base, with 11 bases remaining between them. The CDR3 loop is CASSLEVGGSYNEQFF. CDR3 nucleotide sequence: TGCGCCAGCAGCTTGGAGGTGGGAGGTTCCTACAATGAGCAGTTCTTC.

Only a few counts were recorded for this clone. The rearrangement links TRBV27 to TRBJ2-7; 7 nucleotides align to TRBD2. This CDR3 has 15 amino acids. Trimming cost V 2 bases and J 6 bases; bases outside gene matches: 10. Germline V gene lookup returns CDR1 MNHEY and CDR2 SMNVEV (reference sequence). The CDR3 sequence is CASSLEGGLYSEQYF. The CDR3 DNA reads TGTGCCAGCAGTTTAGAGGGAGGGCTATATAGCGAGCAGTACTTC.

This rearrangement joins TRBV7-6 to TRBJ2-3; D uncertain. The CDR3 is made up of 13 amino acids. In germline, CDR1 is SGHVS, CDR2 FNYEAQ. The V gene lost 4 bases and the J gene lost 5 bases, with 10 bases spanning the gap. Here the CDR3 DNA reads TGTGCCAGCAGCTCCTTCCTACTAGATACGCAGTATTTT. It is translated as CASSSFLLDTQYF.

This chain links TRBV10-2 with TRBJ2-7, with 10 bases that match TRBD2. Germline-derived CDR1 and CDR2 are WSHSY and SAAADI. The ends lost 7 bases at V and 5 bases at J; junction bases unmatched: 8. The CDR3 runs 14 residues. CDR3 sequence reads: CASTPGLANNEQYF. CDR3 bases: TGCGCCAGCACCCCGGGACTAGCGAACAACGAGCAGTACTTC.

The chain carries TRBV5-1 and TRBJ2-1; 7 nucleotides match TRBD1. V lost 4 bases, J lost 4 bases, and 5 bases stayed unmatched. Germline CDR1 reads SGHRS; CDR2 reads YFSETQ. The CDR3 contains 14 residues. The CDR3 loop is CASSPPGQYNEQFF. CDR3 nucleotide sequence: TGCGCCAGCAGCCCGCCGGGACAGTACAATGAGCAGTTCTTC.

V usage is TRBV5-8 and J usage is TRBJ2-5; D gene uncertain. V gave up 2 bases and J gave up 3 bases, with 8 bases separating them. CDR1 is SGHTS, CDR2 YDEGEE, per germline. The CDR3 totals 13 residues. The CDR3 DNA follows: TGTGCCAGCAGCTTACTCTCCGAAGAGACCCAGTACTTC. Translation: CASSLLSEETQYF.

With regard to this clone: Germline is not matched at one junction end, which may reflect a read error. The DNA for the CDR3 is TGTGCCAGCAGCTACTCTACACCAAACACTGAAGCTTTCTTT. This gives the protein CASSYSTPNTEAFF. The rearrangement joins TRBV6-5 to TRBJ1-1, with D unclear. From germline, CDR1 is MNHEY and CDR2 SVGAGI. The CDR3 is 14 amino acids.

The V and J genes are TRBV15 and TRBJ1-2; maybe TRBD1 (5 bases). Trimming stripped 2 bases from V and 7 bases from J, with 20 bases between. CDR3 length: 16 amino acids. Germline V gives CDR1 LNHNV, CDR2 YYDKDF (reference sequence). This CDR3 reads CATSRPGTLKAGGYTF. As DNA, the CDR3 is TGTGCCACCAGCAGACCAGGGACCCTAAAAGCGGGTGGCTACACCTTC.

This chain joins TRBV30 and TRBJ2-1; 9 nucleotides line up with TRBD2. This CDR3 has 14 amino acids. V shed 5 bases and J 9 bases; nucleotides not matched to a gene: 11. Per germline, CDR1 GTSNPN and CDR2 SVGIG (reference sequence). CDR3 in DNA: TGTGCCTGGGGAGGAGAGCGGGAGGCCGTTGAGCAGTTCTTC. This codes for CAWGGEREAVEQFF.

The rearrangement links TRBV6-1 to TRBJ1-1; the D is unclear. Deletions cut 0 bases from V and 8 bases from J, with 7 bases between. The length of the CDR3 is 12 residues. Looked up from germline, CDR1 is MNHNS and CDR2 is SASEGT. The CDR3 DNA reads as TGTGCCAGCAGTGAAGCCTTCCTCGAAGCTTTCTTT. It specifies CASSEAFLEAFF.

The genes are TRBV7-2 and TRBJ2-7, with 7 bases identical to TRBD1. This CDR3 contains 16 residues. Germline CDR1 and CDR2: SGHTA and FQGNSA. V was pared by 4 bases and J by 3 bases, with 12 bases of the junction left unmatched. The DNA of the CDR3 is TGTGCCAGCAGCTCCGACAGGGCCGGGAATCTCTACGAGCAGTACTTC. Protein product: CASSSDRAGNLYEQYF.

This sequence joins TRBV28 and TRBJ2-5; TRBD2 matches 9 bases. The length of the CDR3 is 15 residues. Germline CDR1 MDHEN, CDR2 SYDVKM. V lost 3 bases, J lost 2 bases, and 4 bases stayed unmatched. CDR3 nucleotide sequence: TGTGCCAGCAGTTTTCAAGCGGGAGGACAAGAGACCCAGTACTTC. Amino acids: CASSFQAGGQETQYF.

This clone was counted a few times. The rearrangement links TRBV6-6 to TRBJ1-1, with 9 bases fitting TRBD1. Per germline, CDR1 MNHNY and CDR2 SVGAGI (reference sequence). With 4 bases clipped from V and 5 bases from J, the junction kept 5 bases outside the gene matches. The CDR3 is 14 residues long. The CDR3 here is CASSSTGGRTEAFF. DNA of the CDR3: TGTGCCAGCAGTTCGACAGGGGGTAGGACTGAAGCTTTCTTT.

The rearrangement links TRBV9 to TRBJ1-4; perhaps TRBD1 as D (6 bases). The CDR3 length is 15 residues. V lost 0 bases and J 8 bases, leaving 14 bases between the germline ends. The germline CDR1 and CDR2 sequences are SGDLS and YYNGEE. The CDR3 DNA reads TGTGCCAGCAGCGTAGGGTTGGGGGCTGGGGAAAAACTGTTTTTT. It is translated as CASSVGLGAGEKLFF.

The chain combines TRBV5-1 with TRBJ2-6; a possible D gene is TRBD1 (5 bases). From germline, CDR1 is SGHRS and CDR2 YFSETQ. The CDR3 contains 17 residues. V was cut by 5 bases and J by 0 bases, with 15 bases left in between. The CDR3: CASSYDRPSSGANVLTF. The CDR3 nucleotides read TGCGCCAGCAGTTACGACAGACCTAGCTCTGGGGCCAACGTCCTGACTTTC. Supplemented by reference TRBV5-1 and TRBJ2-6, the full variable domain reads KAGVTQTPRYLIKTRGQQVTLSCSPISGHRSVSWYQQTPGQGLQFLFEYFSETQRNKGNFPGRFSGRQFSNSRSEMNVSTLELGDSALYLCASSYDRPSSGANVLTFGAGSRLTVL.

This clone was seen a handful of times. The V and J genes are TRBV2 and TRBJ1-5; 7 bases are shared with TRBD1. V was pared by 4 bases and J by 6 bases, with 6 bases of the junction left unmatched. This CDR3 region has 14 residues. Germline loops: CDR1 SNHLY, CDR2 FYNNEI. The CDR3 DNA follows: TGTGCCAGCAGTGCCTTACAGGGGTTTCAGCCCCAGCATTTT. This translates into CASSALQGFQPQHF.

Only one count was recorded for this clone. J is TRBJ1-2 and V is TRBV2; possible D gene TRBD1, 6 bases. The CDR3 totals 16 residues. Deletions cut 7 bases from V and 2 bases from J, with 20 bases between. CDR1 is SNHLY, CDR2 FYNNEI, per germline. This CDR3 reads CASNYPRTDTNYGYTF. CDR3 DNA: TGTGCCAGCAACTACCCCCGGACAGATACCAACTATGGCTACACCTTC.

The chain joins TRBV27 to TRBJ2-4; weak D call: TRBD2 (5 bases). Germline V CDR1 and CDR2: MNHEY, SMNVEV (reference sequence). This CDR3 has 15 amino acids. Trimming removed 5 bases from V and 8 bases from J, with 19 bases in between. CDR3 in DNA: TGTGCCAGCAGTCCCACCAGCCCCCTGAGGGACATTCAGTACTTC. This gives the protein CASSPTSPLRDIQYF.

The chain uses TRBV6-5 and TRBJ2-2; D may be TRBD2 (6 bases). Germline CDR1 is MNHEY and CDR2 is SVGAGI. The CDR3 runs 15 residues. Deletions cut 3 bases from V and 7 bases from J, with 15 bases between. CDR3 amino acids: CASSYGSGAFGELFF. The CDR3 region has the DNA TGTGCCAGCAGTTATGGTAGCGGAGCATTCGGGGAGCTGTTTTTT.

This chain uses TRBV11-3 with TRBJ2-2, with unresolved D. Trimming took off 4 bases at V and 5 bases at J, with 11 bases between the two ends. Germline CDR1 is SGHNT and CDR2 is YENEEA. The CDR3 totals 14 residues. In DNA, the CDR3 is TGTGCCAGCAGCTCCCCGGCAGGTACCGGGGAGCTGTTTTTT. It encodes CASSSPAGTGELFF. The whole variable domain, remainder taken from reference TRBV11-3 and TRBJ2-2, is EAGVVQSPRYKIIEKKQPVAFWCNPISGHNTLYWYLQNLGQGPELLIRYENEEAVDDSQLPKDRFSAERLKGVDSTLKIQPAELGDSAVYLCASSSPAGTGELFFGEGSRLTVL.

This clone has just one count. In DNA form, the CDR3 reads TGTGCCAGCAGCTCGACTAGCATCCACGAGCAGTACTTC. Translated, it gives CASSSTSIHEQYF. J is TRBJ2-7 and V is TRBV7-9; TRBD2 matches at 7 bases. V gave up 4 bases and J gave up 5 bases; unmatched junction bases: 5. Germline V gives CDR1 SEHNR, CDR2 FQNEAQ (reference sequence). The CDR3 runs to 13 residues.

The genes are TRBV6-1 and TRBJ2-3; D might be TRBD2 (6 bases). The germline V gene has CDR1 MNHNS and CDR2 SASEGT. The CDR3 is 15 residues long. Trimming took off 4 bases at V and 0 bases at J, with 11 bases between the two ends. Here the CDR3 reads CASSVQAGSTDTQYF. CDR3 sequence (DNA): TGTGCCAGCAGTGTTCAAGCGGGTAGCACAGATACGCAGTATTTT.